This T cell receptor (beta chain) originates from a study of shared clonotypes between healthy human individuals. Across the study: CD4 naive cells filled three plates per donor, CD4 memory three, CD8 naive two and CD8 memory one.

Only in-frame clones appear in the TCRdb table, and some are missing; sequencing was by immunoSEQ multiplex PCR. Of 800,000 to 950,000 clones listed, about 96% are singletons. The CDR3 runs 16 residues. The V gene's germline CDR1 is SGHVS and CDR2 FNYEAQ. Trimming at V came to 1 base and at J to 15 bases, leaving 16 bases not matched to a gene. Concerning this clone: Its antigen is currently unknown.

Study observations and caveats: What naive subsets generally showed was a larger estimated richness than memory subsets showed.

CD45RO negativity and positive selection for CCR7 defined naive CD8 cells, a population that excluded terminally differentiated effector memory CD45RA+ cells. Sequencing was performed on naive CD8+ T cells sorted from blood. This chain uses TRBV7-6 with TRBJ2-1, with TRBD2 matching over 9 bases. The origin of this receptor is a man aged 25 to 45 in good health. This chain's CDR3 is CASSLEKAGGSFEVFF. The CDR3, as DNA: TGTGCCAGCAGCTTAGAGAAGGCGGGAGGGAGTTTTGAGGTGTTCTTC.